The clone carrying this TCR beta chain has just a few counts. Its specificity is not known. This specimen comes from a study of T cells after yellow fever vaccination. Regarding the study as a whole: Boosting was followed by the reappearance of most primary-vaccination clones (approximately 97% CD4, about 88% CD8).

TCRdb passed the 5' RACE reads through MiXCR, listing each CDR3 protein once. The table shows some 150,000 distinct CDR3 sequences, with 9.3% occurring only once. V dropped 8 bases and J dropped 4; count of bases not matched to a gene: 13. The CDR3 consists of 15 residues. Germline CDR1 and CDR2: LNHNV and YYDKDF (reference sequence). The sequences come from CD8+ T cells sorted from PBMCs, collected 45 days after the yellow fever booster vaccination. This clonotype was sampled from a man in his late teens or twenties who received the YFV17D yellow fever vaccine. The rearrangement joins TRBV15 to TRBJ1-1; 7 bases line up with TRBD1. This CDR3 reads CATRRGAGGVTEAFF. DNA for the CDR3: TGTGCCACCCGACGGGGTGCAGGGGGTGTCACTGAAGCTTTCTTT.